The clone carrying this T cell receptor (beta chain) was seen a few times. Its antigen is not identified. The source of the sample is a study of cytomegalovirus exposure and HLA in healthy donors. The study, taken as a whole, reports: CMV serostatus was the sole immune exposure information available. Sequences of the TCR beta chain were said to predict the HLA-A and HLA-B alleles of most subjects accurately. The productive fraction for most TCR beta V segments was about 87% or about 30% in an earlier analysis. Follow-up analysis later connected one missense variant in DCLRE1C with trimming of TCR beta V- and J-genes.

V lost 5 bases and J lost 3, with 11 bases in between. The germline gives CDR1 SNHLY, CDR2 FYNNEI. The CDR3 totals 13 residues. PCR employed 60 Vbeta and 13 Jbeta primers. Profiled with immunoSEQ multiplex PCR; TCRdb holds only in-frame clones, not every one. There are under 200,000 clones in the sample; 80% to 85% occur only once, and 0.9% to 1% lies in the top ten. The specimen was PBMCs. The source of this sequence is a girl aged 2-10 years in good health and CMV-seropositive. The rearrangement joins TRBV2 to TRBJ2-7, with D possibly being TRBD2 (5 bases). The CDR3 loop is CASSQRQNYEQYF. DNA for the CDR3: TGTGCCAGCAGTCAGCGGCAGAACTACGAGCAGTACTTC.